The entry that follows covers one TCR beta chain sequence. The sample belongs to a study of blood T cell repertoires in COVID-19. About the study: Both acute and convalescent COVID-19 samples were obtained from the United States, Italy and Spain. T cells, B-cell-depleted T cells, or PBMCs supplied cDNA or gDNA.

In the source study's methods: For nucleated cells, counts were estimated from reference gene primer amplification. Clones were sequenced by immunoSEQ multiplex PCR, and TCRdb holds only the in-frame ones, with some missing. V and J calls and clone size are as listed in that table; D and trimming were resolved from the DNA. This table has 250,000 to 300,000 clones, approximately 88% appearing once. This CDR3 is 17 amino acids long. Germline trimming cut 5 bases from V and 7 bases from J; bases unmatched to any gene: 12. Germline CDR1 is SGHNT and CDR2 is YENEEA. Sequencing used peripheral blood. The receptor was derived from a woman in her twenties or thirties who had recovered from COVID-19. This sequence joins TRBV11-3 and TRBJ2-2, with 11 bases fitting TRBD2. The CDR3 nucleotides are TGTGCCAGCAGCCTAAAGGCTAGCGGGGGGCCCGACGGGGAGCTGTTTTTT. It is translated as CASSLKASGGPDGELFF.